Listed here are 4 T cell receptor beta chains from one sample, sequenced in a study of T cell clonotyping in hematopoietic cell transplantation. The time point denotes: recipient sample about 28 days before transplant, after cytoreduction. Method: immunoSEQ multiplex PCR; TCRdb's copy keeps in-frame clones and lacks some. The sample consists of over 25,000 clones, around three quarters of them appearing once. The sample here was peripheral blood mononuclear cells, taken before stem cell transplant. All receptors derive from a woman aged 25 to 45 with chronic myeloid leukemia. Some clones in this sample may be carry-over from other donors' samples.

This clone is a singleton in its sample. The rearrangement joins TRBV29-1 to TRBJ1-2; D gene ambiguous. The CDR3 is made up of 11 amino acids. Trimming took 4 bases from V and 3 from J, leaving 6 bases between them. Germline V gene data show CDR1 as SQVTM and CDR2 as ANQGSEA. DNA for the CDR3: TGCAGCGTTGGAGGTGACTATGGCTACACCTTC. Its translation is CSVGGDYGYTF.

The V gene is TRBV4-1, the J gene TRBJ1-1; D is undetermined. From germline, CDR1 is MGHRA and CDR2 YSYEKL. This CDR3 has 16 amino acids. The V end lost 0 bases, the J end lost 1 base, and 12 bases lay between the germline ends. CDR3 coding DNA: TGCGCCAGCAGCCAAGATCTCGGGAGGGCGAACACTGAAGCTTTCTTT. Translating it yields CASSQDLGRANTEAFF.

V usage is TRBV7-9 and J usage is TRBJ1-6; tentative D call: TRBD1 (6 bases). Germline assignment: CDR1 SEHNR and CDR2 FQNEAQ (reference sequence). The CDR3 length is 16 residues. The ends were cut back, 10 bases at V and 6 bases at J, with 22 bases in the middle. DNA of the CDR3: TGTGCCACAACCATTGGGGGACATGGTACTAATTCACCCCTCCACTTT. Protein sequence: CATTIGGHGTNSPLHF.

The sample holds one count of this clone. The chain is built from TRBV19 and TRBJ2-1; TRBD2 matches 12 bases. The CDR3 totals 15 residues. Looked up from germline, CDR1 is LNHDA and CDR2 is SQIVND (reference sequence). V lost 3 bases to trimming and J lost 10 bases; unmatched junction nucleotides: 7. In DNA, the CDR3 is TGTGCCAGTAGTATGAAGCTAGCGGGGGGGGAAGAGCAGTTCTTC. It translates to CASSMKLAGGEEQFF.